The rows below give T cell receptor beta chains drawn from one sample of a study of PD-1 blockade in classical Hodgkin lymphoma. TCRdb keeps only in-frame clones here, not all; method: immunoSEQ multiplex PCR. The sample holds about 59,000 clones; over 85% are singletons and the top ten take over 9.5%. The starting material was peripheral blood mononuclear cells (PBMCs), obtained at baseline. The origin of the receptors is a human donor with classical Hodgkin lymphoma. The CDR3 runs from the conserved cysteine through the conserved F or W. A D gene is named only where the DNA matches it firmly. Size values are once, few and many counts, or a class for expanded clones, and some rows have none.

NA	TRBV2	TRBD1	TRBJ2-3	CASSLTGITDTQYF	TGTGCCAGCAGTCTGACAGGGATCACAGATACGCAGTATTTT
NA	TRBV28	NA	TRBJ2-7	CASTQQVRYEQYF	TGTGCCAGCACACAACAGGTAAGGTACGAGCAGTACTTC
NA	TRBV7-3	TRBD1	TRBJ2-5	CASSSTGGVLETQYF	TGTGCCAGCAGCTCAACAGGGGGCGTATTAGAGACCCAGTACTTC
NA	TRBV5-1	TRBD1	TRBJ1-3	CASSLADRAYSGNTIYF	TGCGCCAGCAGCTTGGCCGACAGGGCTTACTCTGGAAACACCATATATTTT
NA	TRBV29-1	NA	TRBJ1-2	CSGGQTNYGYTF	TGCAGCGGAGGACAGACCAACTATGGCTACACCTTC
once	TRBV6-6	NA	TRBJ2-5	CASSYLSVPVQETQYF	TGTGCCAGCAGTTACCTCAGCGTGCCAGTCCAAGAGACCCAGTACTTC
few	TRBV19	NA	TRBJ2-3	CASSFSTTLRPDTQYF	TGTGCCAGTAGTTTTTCGACTACCCTACGTCCAGATACGCAGTATTTT
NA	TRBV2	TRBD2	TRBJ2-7	CASSEGAGGYEQYF	TGTGCCAGCAGTGAGGGTGCGGGAGGCTACGAGCAGTACTTC
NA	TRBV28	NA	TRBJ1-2	CASSFWEANYGYTF	TGTGCCAGCAGTTTTTGGGAAGCTAACTATGGCTACACCTTC
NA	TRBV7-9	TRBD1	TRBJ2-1	CASSFYVMRQGPSNEQFF	TGTGCCAGCAGCTTCTACGTTATGCGACAGGGGCCCTCCAATGAGCAGTTCTTC
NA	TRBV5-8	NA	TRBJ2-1	CASSSVRDTTYNEQFF	TGTGCCAGCAGCTCGGTCCGGGACACGACCTACAATGAGCAGTTCTTC
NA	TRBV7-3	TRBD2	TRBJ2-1	CASSLVGVSGMSYNEQFF	TGTGCCAGCAGCTTAGTCGGAGTTAGCGGGATGTCTTACAATGAGCAGTTCTTC
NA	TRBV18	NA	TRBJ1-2	CASSPSQVPQGGYTF	TGTGCCAGCTCACCATCACAGGTGCCTCAGGGTGGCTACACCTTC
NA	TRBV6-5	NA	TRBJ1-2	CASSYSGYGYTF	TGTGCCAGCAGTTACTCGGGCTATGGCTACACCTTC
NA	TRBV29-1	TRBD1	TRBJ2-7	CSVQTGFYEQYF	TGCAGCGTCCAGACAGGGTTCTACGAGCAGTACTTC
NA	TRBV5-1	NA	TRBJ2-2	CASSKDHSNTGELFF	TGCGCCAGCAGCAAGGACCACTCGAACACCGGGGAGCTGTTTTTT
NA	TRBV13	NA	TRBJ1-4	CASSLRSGATNEKLFF	TGTGCCAGCAGCCTAAGGTCCGGGGCAACTAATGAAAAACTGTTTTTT
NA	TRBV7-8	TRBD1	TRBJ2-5	CASSTPLTGGLETQYF	TGTGCCAGCAGCACACCACTGACAGGGGGCTTAGAGACCCAGTACTTC
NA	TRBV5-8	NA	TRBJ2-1	CASSTDFFLYNEQFF	TGTGCCAGCAGCACGGACTTTTTCCTCTACAATGAGCAGTTCTTC
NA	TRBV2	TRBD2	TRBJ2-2	CANRLADTTGELFF	TGTGCCAACCGACTAGCGGATACTACCGGGGAGCTGTTTTTT
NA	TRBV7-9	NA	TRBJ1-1	CASSLVGTPGEAAFF	TGTGCCAGCAGCTTAGTAGGAACCCCAGGGGAGGCAGCTTTCTTT
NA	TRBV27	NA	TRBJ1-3	CASRWAGSRGNTIYF	TGTGCCAGCAGATGGGCAGGGTCCCGTGGAAACACCATATATTTT
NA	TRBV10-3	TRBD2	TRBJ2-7	CAISGGLAGGYEQYF	TGTGCCATCAGTGGAGGACTAGCGGGGGGCTACGAGCAGTACTTC
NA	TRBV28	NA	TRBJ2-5	CASSLWGQIKETQYF	TGTGCCAGCAGTTTATGGGGGCAGATTAAAGAGACCCAGTACTTC
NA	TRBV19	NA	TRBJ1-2	CASSRGFYGYTF	TGTGCCAGTAGTAGGGGTTTCTATGGCTACACCTTC
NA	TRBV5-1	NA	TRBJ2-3	CASSFTDTQYF	TGCGCCAGCAGCTTTACAGATACGCAGTATTTT
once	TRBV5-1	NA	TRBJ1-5	CASSLDGNQPQHF	TGCGCCAGCAGCTTGGACGGGAATCAGCCCCAGCATTTT
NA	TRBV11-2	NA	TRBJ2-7	CASSLVHHLYEQYF	TGTGCCAGCAGCTTAGTTCACCATCTGTACGAGCAGTACTTC
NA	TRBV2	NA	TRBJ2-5	CASTSDLVQETQYF	TGTGCCAGCACCTCGGATCTCGTACAAGAGACCCAGTACTTC
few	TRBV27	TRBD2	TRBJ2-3	CASSDSGNGGDTQYF	TGTGCCAGCAGTGATAGCGGGAATGGAGGGGATACGCAGTATTTT
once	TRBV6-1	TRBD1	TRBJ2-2	CASSEKRGRTGELFF	TGTGCCAGCAGTGAAAAGAGGGGGCGAACCGGGGAGCTGTTTTTT
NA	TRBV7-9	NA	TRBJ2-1	CASSLGVSENRLNEQFF	TGTGCCAGCAGCTTAGGCGTTAGCGAGAACAGACTCAATGAGCAGTTCTTC
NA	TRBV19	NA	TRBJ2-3	CASSSVVSTDTQYF	TGTGCCAGTAGCTCAGTCGTCTCCACAGATACGCAGTATTTT
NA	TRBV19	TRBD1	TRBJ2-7	CASRDRASREQYF	TGTGCCAGTAGAGACAGGGCTTCTCGCGAGCAGTACTTC
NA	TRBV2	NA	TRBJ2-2	CASSELGESGELFF	TGTGCCAGCAGTGAACTCGGGGAGTCCGGGGAGCTGTTTTTT
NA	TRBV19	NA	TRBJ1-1	CASSTQGVAEAFF	TGTGCCAGTAGTACACAGGGAGTAGCTGAAGCTTTCTTT
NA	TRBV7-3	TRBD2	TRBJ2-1	CASSVSGSPYNEQFF	TGTGCCAGCAGCGTTAGCGGGAGCCCATACAATGAGCAGTTCTTC
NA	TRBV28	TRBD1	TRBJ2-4	CASSLAGGAAKNIQYF	TGTGCCAGCAGTTTAGCAGGGGGCGCTGCCAAAAACATTCAGTACTTC
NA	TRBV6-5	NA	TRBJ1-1	CASADRLNTEAFF	TGTGCCAGTGCAGACAGACTGAACACTGAAGCTTTCTTT
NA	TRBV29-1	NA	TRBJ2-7	CSTQRGPSYEQYF	TGCAGCACTCAAAGGGGCCCCAGCTACGAGCAGTACTTC
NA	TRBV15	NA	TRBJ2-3	CATSREDWETYTQYF	TGTGCCACCAGCAGAGAAGATTGGGAAACGTATACGCAGTATTTT
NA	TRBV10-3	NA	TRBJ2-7	CAISEIHEQYF	TGTGCCATCAGTGAAATTCACGAGCAGTACTTC
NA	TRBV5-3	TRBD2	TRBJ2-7	CARSASSGSRTSYEQYF	TGTGCCAGAAGCGCGAGTAGCGGGAGTAGGACGTCCTACGAGCAGTACTTC
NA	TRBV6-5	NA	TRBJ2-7	CASSLDSPNYEQYF	TGTGCCAGCAGTCTCGATTCGCCCAACTACGAGCAGTACTTC
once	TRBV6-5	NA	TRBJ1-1	CASSYSWGAEAFF	TGTGCCAGCAGTTACTCGTGGGGGGCTGAAGCTTTCTTT
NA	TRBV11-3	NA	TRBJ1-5	CASSLGFRTVYNQPQHF	TGTGCCAGCAGCTTAGGGTTCAGGACGGTTTACAATCAGCCCCAGCATTTT
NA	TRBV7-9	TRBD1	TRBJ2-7	CASSPGTGVNEQYF	TGTGCCAGCAGCCCCGGGACAGGGGTGAACGAGCAGTACTTC
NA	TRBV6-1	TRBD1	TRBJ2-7	CASSFTGDSSYEQYF	TGTGCCAGCAGCTTCACAGGGGACAGCTCCTACGAGCAGTACTTC
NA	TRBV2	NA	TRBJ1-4	CASRGREGPVGEKLFF	TGTGCCAGCAGAGGCAGGGAAGGCCCCGTTGGCGAAAAACTGTTTTTT
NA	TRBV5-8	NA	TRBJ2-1	CASSFYNEQFF	TGTGCCAGCAGCTTCTACAATGAGCAGTTCTTC